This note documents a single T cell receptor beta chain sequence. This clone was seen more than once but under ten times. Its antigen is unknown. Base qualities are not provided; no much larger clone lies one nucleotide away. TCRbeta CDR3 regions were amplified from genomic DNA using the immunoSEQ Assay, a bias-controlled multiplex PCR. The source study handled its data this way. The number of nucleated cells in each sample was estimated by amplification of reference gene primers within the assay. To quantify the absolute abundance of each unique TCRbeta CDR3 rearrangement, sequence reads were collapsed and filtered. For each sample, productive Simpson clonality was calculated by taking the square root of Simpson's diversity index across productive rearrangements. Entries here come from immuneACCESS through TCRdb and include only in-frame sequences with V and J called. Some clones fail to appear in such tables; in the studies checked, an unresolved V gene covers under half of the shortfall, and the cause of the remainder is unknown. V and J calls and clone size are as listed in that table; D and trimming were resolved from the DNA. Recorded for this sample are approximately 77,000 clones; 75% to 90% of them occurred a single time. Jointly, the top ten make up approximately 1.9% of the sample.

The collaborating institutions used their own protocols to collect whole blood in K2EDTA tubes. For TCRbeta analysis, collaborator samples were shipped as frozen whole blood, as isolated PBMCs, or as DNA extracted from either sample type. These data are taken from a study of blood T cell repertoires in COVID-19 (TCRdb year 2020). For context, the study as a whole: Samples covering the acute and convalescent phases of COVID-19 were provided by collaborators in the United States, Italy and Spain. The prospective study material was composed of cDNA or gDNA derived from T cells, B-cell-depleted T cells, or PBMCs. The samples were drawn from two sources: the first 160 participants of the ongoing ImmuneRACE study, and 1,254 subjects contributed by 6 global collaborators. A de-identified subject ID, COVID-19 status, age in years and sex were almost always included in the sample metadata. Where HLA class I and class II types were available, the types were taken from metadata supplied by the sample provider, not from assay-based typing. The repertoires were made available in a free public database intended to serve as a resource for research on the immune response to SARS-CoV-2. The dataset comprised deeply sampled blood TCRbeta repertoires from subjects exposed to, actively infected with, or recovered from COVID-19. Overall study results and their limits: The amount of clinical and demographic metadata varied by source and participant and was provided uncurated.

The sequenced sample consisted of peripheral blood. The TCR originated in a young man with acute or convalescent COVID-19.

The bases read TGTGCCAGCAGTTTGGGTGCGGAGAGCTATGGCTACACCTTC. This is translated as CASSLGAESYGYTF. In this chain, TRBV28 is recombined with TRBJ1-2, with the D gene too uncertain to name. For CDR1 and CDR2, the germline V gene lists MDHEN and SYDVKM. Counted from cysteine to phenylalanine, this CDR3 has 14 amino acids. Only the CDR3 region is kept as DNA, spanning 42 bases read in frame from base 1. The V end loses 3 bases and the J end loses 4 bases, and a stretch of 12 bases separates them.